One sample yielded the 6 T cell receptor beta chains listed below, sequenced in a study of T-cell reconstitution after alpha-beta-depleted transplantation in children. TCRbeta library preparation incorporated unique molecular identifiers. TCRdb re-analysed the PCR reads in MiXCR, keeping a single row per CDR3 protein. The table lists under 850,000 distinct CDR3 sequences, about an eighth of them singletons, with 0.79% in the top ten. This material consisted of PBMCs, taken before TCRalphabeta/CD19-depleted stem cell transplant. All receptors come from a girl aged 2 to 9 with congenital amegakaryocytic thrombocytopenia, due to receive a stem cell transplant.

This sequence joins TRBV28 and TRBJ2-7, with TRBD1 matching 12 bases. The J segment lost 4 bases and the V segment lost 5 bases, leaving 6 bases of the junction unmatched. This CDR3 contains 15 residues. The germline CDR1 and CDR2 sequences are MDHEN and SYDVKM. CDR3 DNA sequence: TGTGCCAGCAGTGCAGGGACAGGGGGCGGTTACGAGCAGTACTTC. Translating it yields CASSAGTGGGYEQYF.

This clonotype was picked up a small number of times. The chain joins TRBV7-9 to TRBJ2-4; tentatively, D is TRBD1 or TRBD2 (5 bases each). V lost 5 bases to trimming and J lost 14 bases, with 19 bases between them. In germline, CDR1 is SEHNR, CDR2 FQNEAQ (reference sequence). This CDR3 comprises 13 residues. The CDR3 here is CASSPRQGAREYF. CDR3 DNA: TGTGCCAGCAGCCCCCGACAAGGGGCGAGGGAGTACTTC.

To note about this clonotype: A much larger clone lies one base from this, so it may be a read error. The DNA for the CDR3 is TGCAGTGCTAGTTTCCCCCGCATGTTCTTC. Amino acids: CSASFPRMFF. The rearrangement uses TRBV20-1 and TRBJ2-1; D not resolved. The CDR3 has 10 residues. Germline V gives CDR1 DFQATT, CDR2 SNEGSKA (reference sequence). V gave up 3 bases and J gave up 15 bases, with 12 bases separating them.

This clonotype turned up a few times. The rearrangement uses TRBV5-1 and TRBJ2-1, with TRBD2 matching over 7 bases. V dropped 2 bases and J dropped 5; count of bases not matched to a gene: 10. The CDR3 has 16 amino acids. Per the germline V gene, CDR1 is SGHRS and CDR2 is YFSETQ. The CDR3 DNA sequence: TGCGCCAGCAGCTTCTCTCGTTCTAGCGGAGACAATGAGCAGTTCTTC. Encoded protein: CASSFSRSSGDNEQFF.

This clonotype was detected ten times or more. The J gene is TRBJ2-7, the V gene TRBV29-1; D not certain. Trimming removed 4 bases at V and 0 bases at J, with 10 bases between. The CDR3 is 13 residues long. The germline V gene encodes CDR1 SQVTM and CDR2 ANQGSEA. The CDR3 DNA reads as TGCAGCGTTGTAGGTCAGGACTCCTACGAGCAGTACTTC. It yields the protein CSVVGQDSYEQYF.

This clonotype occurred a few times. The rearrangement links TRBV12-3 or TRBV12-4 to TRBJ2-2; 8 bases map to TRBD1. The J segment lost 7 bases and the V segment lost 5 bases, leaving 6 bases of the junction unmatched. The CDR3 totals 14 residues. The chain's CDR3 is CASSLTGAHGELFF. In nucleotides, the CDR3 is TGTGCCAGCAGTCTGACAGGGGCGCACGGGGAGCTGTTTTTT.